These 10 T cell receptor beta chains came from one sample sequenced in a study of T cells in localized non-small cell lung cancer. The assay was immunoSEQ multiplex PCR, and TCRdb's table has in-frame clones only and misses some. The sample has 2,500 to 3,000 clones, about 30% seen once. Here the sequenced sample was lung tumor tissue, taken before any cancer treatment. Receptors were obtained from a female donor older than 55 with stage II squamous cell lung carcinoma.

The genes are TRBV11-3 and TRBJ2-3; D is perhaps TRBD1 or TRBD2 (5 bases each). V lost 5 bases and J lost 2, with 17 bases in between. Germline assignment: CDR1 SGHNT and CDR2 YENEEA. The CDR3 consists of 16 residues. CDR3 amino acids: CASSQNFGTATDTQYF. CDR3 coding DNA: TGTGCCAGCAGCCAGAATTTCGGGACCGCCACAGATACGCAGTATTTT.

This clone is categorized as medium-sized. This CDR3 reads CASSPGTSGRSQYF. The DNA for the CDR3 is TGTGCCAGCAGCCCTGGGACTAGCGGGAGATCCCAGTACTTC. The rearrangement links TRBV11-3 to TRBJ2-7; the match to TRBD2 covers 14 bases. V lost 5 bases to trimming and J lost 10 bases; unmatched junction nucleotides: 7. Germline CDR1 SGHNT, CDR2 YENEEA. CDR3 length: 14 residues.

The V and J genes are TRBV29-1 and TRBJ1-1; D gene unclear. Deletions cut 3 bases from V and 1 base from J, with 9 bases between. From germline, CDR1 is SQVTM and CDR2 ANQGSEA. This CDR3 contains 13 residues. Here the CDR3 reads CSVEVNPNTEAFF. In DNA form, the CDR3 reads TGCAGCGTTGAGGTCAACCCGAACACTGAAGCTTTCTTT.

There are a few counts of this clone. V gene TRBV9 combines with J gene TRBJ1-3, with a tentative D call TRBD1 (5 bases). V dropped 5 bases and J dropped 2 bases, with 14 bases sitting between them. The CDR3 loop spans 15 amino acids. Germline CDR1 is SGDLS and CDR2 is YYNGEE. CDR3 residues: CASSVAGRTGNTIYF. The CDR3 bases are TGTGCCAGCAGTGTGGCAGGGAGGACTGGAAACACCATATATTTT.

This clone was observed a handful of times. The chain is built from TRBV6-8 and TRBJ2-3, with 9 bases aligning to TRBD1. J was trimmed by 3 bases and V by 10 bases; bases with no gene match: 2. CDR1 MNHGY and CDR2 SAAAGT come from the germline V gene. The CDR3 extends over 12 amino acids. CDR3 nucleotide sequence: TGTGCCACAGGACAGGGGACAGATACGCAGTATTTT. It translates to CATGQGTDTQYF.

The V call is TRBV29-1, the J call TRBJ2-4, with 8 bases lining up with TRBD2. The germline V gene has CDR1 SQVTM and CDR2 ANQGSEA. The trim removed 4 bases at V and 3 bases at J, leaving 5 bases unmatched. The CDR3 totals 14 residues. The CDR3 DNA follows: TGCAGCGTTGGAGCGGGGGTAGACAAAAACATTCAGTACTTC. Protein sequence: CSVGAGVDKNIQYF.

The chain carries TRBV30 and TRBJ1-2; 8 positions match TRBD1. CDR1 is GTSNPN and CDR2 is SVGIG in the germline V gene (reference sequence). The CDR3 is made up of 15 amino acids. Trimming at V came to 2 bases and at J to 3 bases, leaving 8 bases not matched to a gene. The CDR3 DNA follows: TGTGCCTGGAGTCCTCGGACAGGGAGGGACTATGGCTACACCTTC. This encodes CAWSPRTGRDYGYTF.

J is TRBJ1-1 and V is TRBV14; unclear D gene. The CDR3 sequence is 15 residues long. Germline V CDR1 and CDR2: SGHDN, FVKESK. Trimming removed 0 bases at V and 3 bases at J, with 11 bases between. CDR3 protein: CASSQDKITYTEAFF. The CDR3 nucleotides read TGTGCCAGCAGCCAAGACAAGATAACTTACACTGAAGCTTTCTTT.

This rearrangement joins TRBV30 to TRBJ1-1; no reliable D call. Germline V gene data show CDR1 as GTSNPN and CDR2 as SVGIG (reference sequence). The V end lost 5 bases, the J end lost 2 bases, and 9 bases lay between the germline ends. The CDR3 contains 12 residues. CDR3 nucleotide sequence: TGTGCCTGGGCAGGATACAACACTGAAGCTTTCTTT. Residues: CAWAGYNTEAFF.

The sample holds a few counts of this clone. The CDR3 sequence is CASTSSPGANVLTF. The DNA for the CDR3 is TGTGCCAGTACTAGTTCACCCGGGGCCAACGTCCTGACTTTC. The genes are TRBV19 and TRBJ2-6; D is unresolved. This CDR3 has 14 amino acids. V shed 7 bases and J shed 4 bases, with 11 bases lying between them. CDR1 and CDR2 from the germline V gene are LNHDA and SQIVND (reference sequence). The whole variable domain, filled in from reference TRBV19 and TRBJ2-6, reads DGGITQSPKYLFRKEGQNVTLSCEQNLNHDAMYWYRQDPGQGLRLIYYSQIVNDFQKGDIAEGYSVSREKKESFPLTVTSAQKNPTAFYLCASTSSPGANVLTFGAGSRLTVL.